This TCR beta chain was found in a study of a mutant IDH1 vaccine in newly diagnosed glioma. Study overall: Vaccinations were initiated 4-6 weeks following radiotherapy alone, or were given together with temozolomide cycles. Findings and limits, study-wide: Evidence of vaccine-induced immune responses was documented in roughly 93% of patients.

About this clone: Its target is unknown.

Time point in this sample: week 5, during vaccination. Each dose delivered 300 ug of mutant IDH1 20-mer peptide subcutaneously with imiquimod. Donors' newly diagnosed IDH1-mutant WHO grade 3 or 4 astrocytomas lacked nuclear ATRX. Germline CDR1 reads MNHNS; CDR2 reads SASEGT. Trimming removed 11 bases at V and 5 bases at J, with 21 bases between. The CDR3 is made up of 14 amino acids. TCRdb's table, derived via immunoSEQ multiplex PCR, lists solely in-frame clones and lacks some. Among tens of thousands of clones listed, approximately 83% were seen once. The V call is TRBV6-1, the J call TRBJ1-2; D uncertain. The clonotype was recovered from a man aged 25-45 years with glioma. Sequencing used PBMCs, obtained from a glioma patient whose treatment included an IDH1 peptide vaccine. CDR3 nucleotide sequence: TGTGCCGGCACTGGCGGGCCGAGGAATTATGGCTACACCTTC. It specifies CAGTGGPRNYGYTF.